This T cell receptor beta chain was sequenced for a study of shared clonotypes between healthy human individuals. Once extracted for a subset, genomic DNA was divided evenly among several immunoSEQ plates. Profiled with immunoSEQ multiplex PCR; TCRdb holds only in-frame clones, not every one. The sample holds around 2.1 million clones, more than 85% seen once. Germline V gives CDR1 LNHDA, CDR2 SQIVND (reference sequence). V was pared by 5 bases and J by 4 bases, with 14 bases of the junction left unmatched. The CDR3 has 17 residues. Naive CD8 populations comprised CD45RO-negative cells positively selected for CCR7, excluding terminally differentiated effector memory CD45RA+ cells.

This TCR came from a young man in good health. Some clones in this sample may be carry-over from other donors' samples. Source material: naive CD8+ T cells from PBMCs. This chain connects TRBV19 to TRBJ1-5; 7 bases map to TRBD1. The CDR3 sequence is CASSARDSPARNQPQHF. The CDR3 bases are TGTGCCAGTAGTGCCCGGGACAGCCCCGCGAGGAATCAGCCCCAGCATTTT.